This is a list of T cell receptor beta chains from one sample in a study of cytomegalovirus exposure and HLA in healthy donors. Assay: immunoSEQ multiplex PCR; the TCRdb copy retains only in-frame clones and omits some. The profile shows 70,000 to 95,000 clones, 60% to 85% of them singletons. Sequencing was carried out using PBMCs. The receptors were sampled from a middle-aged man in good health and CMV-seronegative. Both conserved end residues are part of each CDR3. D genes are given only for firm matches. Rows give clone size only sometimes, using once, few, many, or a class for an expanded clone.

CDR3nt: TGTGCCAGCAGCGACACAGGGGCTCCGCTAGGGGAAAAACTGTTTTTT
CDR3aa: CASSDTGAPLGEKLFF
abundance: .
v_gene: TRBV9
j_gene: TRBJ1-4
d_gene: TRBD1

CDR3nt: TGTGCCAGCTCACCGGGCGCAGGGCGGACTGAAGCTTTCTTT
CDR3aa: CASSPGAGRTEAFF
abundance: .
v_gene: TRBV18
j_gene: TRBJ1-1
d_gene: .

CDR3nt: TGTGCCACGGGCGACAGGGGGCTTCCTGAAGCTTTCTTT
CDR3aa: CATGDRGLPEAFF
abundance: .
v_gene: TRBV19
j_gene: TRBJ1-1
d_gene: TRBD1

CDR3nt: TGTGCCAGTAGTATTCGGACTAGCGCAGATACGCAGTATTTT
CDR3aa: CASSIRTSADTQYF
abundance: .
v_gene: TRBV19
j_gene: TRBJ2-3
d_gene: TRBD2

CDR3nt: TGTGCCAGCAGTCGAGGGACAGGGCCTAACAATTCACCCCTCCACTTT
CDR3aa: CASSRGTGPNNSPLHF
abundance: once
v_gene: TRBV28
j_gene: TRBJ1-6
d_gene: TRBD1

CDR3nt: TGTGCCAGCAGCCAAGATGCGTTGCGGACTAATGAAAAACTGTTTTTT
CDR3aa: CASSQDALRTNEKLFF
abundance: .
v_gene: TRBV4-2
j_gene: TRBJ1-4
d_gene: .

CDR3nt: TGTGCCAGCAGCGGCAGACTAGCGGGAGGCTACAATGAGCAGTTCTTC
CDR3aa: CASSGRLAGGYNEQFF
abundance: .
v_gene: TRBV9
j_gene: TRBJ2-1
d_gene: TRBD2

CDR3nt: TGCGCCAGCAGCCAGACCGGGACAGGGAGTGAAAAACTGTTTTTT
CDR3aa: CASSQTGTGSEKLFF
abundance: .
v_gene: TRBV5-1
j_gene: TRBJ1-4
d_gene: TRBD1

CDR3nt: TGTGCCAGCAGTCCAAAGGGGTACTATGGCTACACCTTC
CDR3aa: CASSPKGYYGYTF
abundance: .
v_gene: TRBV27
j_gene: TRBJ1-2
d_gene: .

CDR3nt: TGTGCCAGCTCACCACCGTCCAGCGGCTACACCGGGGAGCTGTTTTTT
CDR3aa: CASSPPSSGYTGELFF
abundance: .
v_gene: TRBV18
j_gene: TRBJ2-2
d_gene: .

CDR3nt: TGTGCCAGCAGCTCCTCTAGCGGGAGGTCCTACAATGAGCAGTTCTTC
CDR3aa: CASSSSSGRSYNEQFF
abundance: few
v_gene: TRBV5-6
j_gene: TRBJ2-1
d_gene: TRBD2

CDR3nt: TGTGCCAGCAGTTACCTGGGGAGGACTTGGCAAGAGACCCAGTACTTC
CDR3aa: CASSYLGRTWQETQYF
abundance: .
v_gene: TRBV6-5
j_gene: TRBJ2-5
d_gene: .

CDR3nt: TGTGCCAGCAGCTTAGACTCGCGTCCCTACGAGCAGTACTTC
CDR3aa: CASSLDSRPYEQYF
abundance: .
v_gene: TRBV7-6
j_gene: TRBJ2-7
d_gene: .

CDR3nt: TGTGCCAGCAGCGAGACAGGGGGAGGGGGAGCTTTCTTT
CDR3aa: CASSETGGGGAFF
abundance: few
v_gene: TRBV6-1
j_gene: TRBJ1-1
d_gene: TRBD1

CDR3nt: TGCGCCAGCAGCCCCGAAGGACAGGGGGTCTACGAGCAGTACTTC
CDR3aa: CASSPEGQGVYEQYF
abundance: once
v_gene: TRBV4-1
j_gene: TRBJ2-7
d_gene: TRBD1

CDR3nt: TGTGCCAGCAGCCAAAGGTTCATCGGGGAAGCAGATACGCAGTATTTT
CDR3aa: CASSQRFIGEADTQYF
abundance: .
v_gene: TRBV14
j_gene: TRBJ2-3
d_gene: .

CDR3nt: TGCAGCGTTGGACAGGGAAGCCACGAGCAGTACTTC
CDR3aa: CSVGQGSHEQYF
abundance: .
v_gene: TRBV29-1
j_gene: TRBJ2-7
d_gene: TRBD1

CDR3nt: TGTGCCAGCAGCGAATCAGGGTCTGGAAACACCATATATTTT
CDR3aa: CASSESGSGNTIYF
abundance: once
v_gene: TRBV4-2
j_gene: TRBJ1-3
d_gene: .

CDR3nt: TGCGCCAGCGGGCCAGGGACAGCAGTACTCTACGAGCAGTACTTC
CDR3aa: CASGPGTAVLYEQYF
abundance: few
v_gene: TRBV5-1
j_gene: TRBJ2-7
d_gene: TRBD1

CDR3nt: TGTGCCAGCACCTCCCCCTACACCGGGGAGCTGTTTTTT
CDR3aa: CASTSPYTGELFF
abundance: .
v_gene: TRBV6-5
j_gene: TRBJ2-2
d_gene: .

CDR3nt: TGTGCCAGCACGGGGCCAGGGGGCGCCTATGGCTACACCTTC
CDR3aa: CASTGPGGAYGYTF
abundance: .
v_gene: TRBV28
j_gene: TRBJ1-2
d_gene: TRBD1

CDR3nt: TGTGCCAGCAGCTTAGAATATAGCGGGGGATTGGACTATGGCTACACCTTC
CDR3aa: CASSLEYSGGLDYGYTF
abundance: .
v_gene: TRBV7-2
j_gene: TRBJ1-2
d_gene: .

CDR3nt: TGTGCCAGCAGCGGACCGGGACAGCGAGTCAACAGCTACACCTTC
CDR3aa: CASSGPGQRVNSYTF
abundance: .
v_gene: TRBV9
j_gene: TRBJ1-2
d_gene: TRBD1

CDR3nt: TGCGCCAGCAGCGACACCGGGACTAGCGAGTACAATGAGCAGTTCTTC
CDR3aa: CASSDTGTSEYNEQFF
abundance: .
v_gene: TRBV5-1
j_gene: TRBJ2-1
d_gene: TRBD2

CDR3nt: TGTGCCAGCGAAGAACCGGGTGAGCAGTTCTTC
CDR3aa: CASEEPGEQFF
abundance: .
v_gene: TRBV2
j_gene: TRBJ2-1
d_gene: .

CDR3nt: TGTGCCAGTAGTCAAGACAGGCCTTCTAGCGAGCAGTACTTC
CDR3aa: CASSQDRPSSEQYF
abundance: .
v_gene: TRBV19
j_gene: TRBJ2-7
d_gene: .

CDR3nt: TGTGCCAGTAGGCATCCCGGACTAGCGGGAGCAGAGACCCAGTACTTC
CDR3aa: CASRHPGLAGAETQYF
abundance: .
v_gene: TRBV19
j_gene: TRBJ2-5
d_gene: TRBD2

CDR3nt: TGTGCCAGCTCACCACGGGAGGGCACAGATACGCAGTATTTT
CDR3aa: CASSPREGTDTQYF
abundance: .
v_gene: TRBV18
j_gene: TRBJ2-3
d_gene: .

CDR3nt: TGTGCCAGCAGTGTTGGAGCGGGAGGTAATTACGAGCAGTACTTC
CDR3aa: CASSVGAGGNYEQYF
abundance: .
v_gene: TRBV2
j_gene: TRBJ2-7
d_gene: TRBD2

CDR3nt: TGTGCCAGCAGTTACTCGTTAGATAGCAATCAGCCCCAGCATTTT
CDR3aa: CASSYSLDSNQPQHF
abundance: few
v_gene: TRBV6-5
j_gene: TRBJ1-5
d_gene: .

CDR3nt: TGTGCCAGCTCCCGATTCGGACGGGACTACGAGCAGTACTTC
CDR3aa: CASSRFGRDYEQYF
abundance: .
v_gene: TRBV18
j_gene: TRBJ2-7
d_gene: .

CDR3nt: TGTGCCAGCAGCTTAACCGTGCGGGATGAGCAGTTCTTC
CDR3aa: CASSLTVRDEQFF
abundance: .
v_gene: TRBV7-3
j_gene: TRBJ2-1
d_gene: .

CDR3nt: TGCGCCAGCAGCCCCGGACAGGGGTCCTACAATGAGCAGTTCTTC
CDR3aa: CASSPGQGSYNEQFF
abundance: few
v_gene: TRBV5-1
j_gene: TRBJ2-1
d_gene: TRBD1

CDR3nt: TGTGCCAGCAGTTTATCGAAAACAGCCTACTATGGCTACACCTTC
CDR3aa: CASSLSKTAYYGYTF
abundance: .
v_gene: TRBV27
j_gene: TRBJ1-2
d_gene: .

CDR3nt: TGTGCCAGCAGCCTCAGAGGGGGAGAGGGGGAGCAGTTCTTC
CDR3aa: CASSLRGGEGEQFF
abundance: .
v_gene: TRBV9
j_gene: TRBJ2-1
d_gene: .

CDR3nt: TGTGCCAGCTCACCCTCGATTGAGGTAGCGACTTGGTACGAGCAGTACTTC
CDR3aa: CASSPSIEVATWYEQYF
abundance: .
v_gene: TRBV18
j_gene: TRBJ2-7
d_gene: .

CDR3nt: TGTGCCAGCAGCCAAGAATTCGGGAGGAACACTGAAGCTTTCTTT
CDR3aa: CASSQEFGRNTEAFF
abundance: .
v_gene: TRBV14
j_gene: TRBJ1-1
d_gene: .

CDR3nt: TGCGCCAGCAGCTCATTTCCAGGCAATGAGCAGTTCTTC
CDR3aa: CASSSFPGNEQFF
abundance: .
v_gene: TRBV5-1
j_gene: TRBJ2-1
d_gene: .

CDR3nt: TGTGCCAGCAGCCTACAGACTAGCACGTACGAGCAGTACTTC
CDR3aa: CASSLQTSTYEQYF
abundance: .
v_gene: TRBV6-5
j_gene: TRBJ2-7
d_gene: TRBD2

CDR3nt: TGTGCCAGCAGGGACAGGGCTTTCAACACTGAAGCTTTCTTT
CDR3aa: CASRDRAFNTEAFF
abundance: .
v_gene: TRBV2
j_gene: TRBJ1-1
d_gene: TRBD1

CDR3nt: TGCGCCAGCCGATTACGGACAGGGGGCTATGGCTACACCTTC
CDR3aa: CASRLRTGGYGYTF
abundance: few
v_gene: TRBV5-1
j_gene: TRBJ1-2
d_gene: TRBD1

CDR3nt: TGTGCCAGCAGCTTTTCCGGGAAAAACTACGAGCAGTACTTC
CDR3aa: CASSFSGKNYEQYF
abundance: .
v_gene: TRBV25-1
j_gene: TRBJ2-7
d_gene: .

CDR3nt: TGTGCCAGCAGTGGGGGGGAGGGCCCGTGGGAGACCCAGTACTTC
CDR3aa: CASSGGEGPWETQYF
abundance: .
v_gene: TRBV6-5
j_gene: TRBJ2-5
d_gene: TRBD2

CDR3nt: TGTGCCAGCAGTACCCGGGGGAGGGGCTCCTACGAGCAGTACTTC
CDR3aa: CASSTRGRGSYEQYF
abundance: .
v_gene: TRBV27
j_gene: TRBJ2-7
d_gene: TRBD2

CDR3nt: TGTGCCAGCAGCTTACAGGGGGGGGATCAGCCCCAGCATTTT
CDR3aa: CASSLQGGDQPQHF
abundance: .
v_gene: TRBV5-6
j_gene: TRBJ1-5
d_gene: TRBD1

CDR3nt: TGTGCCAGCAGCTCAACTCCATACTACAATGAGCAGTTCTTC
CDR3aa: CASSSTPYYNEQFF
abundance: .
v_gene: TRBV7-8
j_gene: TRBJ2-1
d_gene: .

CDR3nt: TGTGCCAGCAGCTTACAGGTACGGACTGAAGCTTTCTTT
CDR3aa: CASSLQVRTEAFF
abundance: few
v_gene: TRBV7-3
j_gene: TRBJ1-1
d_gene: .

CDR3nt: TGTGCTAGTGGTTTGACCACACAGGGGGTCAGCTCCTACAATGAGCAGTTCTTC
CDR3aa: CASGLTTQGVSSYNEQFF
abundance: .
v_gene: TRBV12-5
j_gene: TRBJ2-1
d_gene: TRBD1

CDR3nt: TGTGCCAGCAGGCCAGGCAGGGTGGGCGAGCAGTACTTC
CDR3aa: CASRPGRVGEQYF
abundance: .
v_gene: TRBV6-5
j_gene: TRBJ2-7
d_gene: .

CDR3nt: TGTGCCAGCAGTTTACTGACACTTAGCAATCAGCCCCAGCATTTT
CDR3aa: CASSLLTLSNQPQHF
abundance: .
v_gene: TRBV28
j_gene: TRBJ1-5
d_gene: .